The 9 T cell receptor beta chains listed next were all sequenced from one sample in a study of cytomegalovirus exposure and HLA in healthy donors. PCR primers comprised 60 Vbeta and 13 Jbeta primers. TCRdb keeps only in-frame clones here, not all; method: immunoSEQ multiplex PCR. The table includes about 130,000 clones, about 80% detected once. The source material was PBMCs. The receptors were sampled from a man aged 25-40 years in good health and CMV-seronegative.

As regards this clone: One junction end does not reproduce the germline sequence, and a read error may be involved. The chain combines TRBV13 with TRBJ2-2, with a tentative D call TRBD2 (5 bases). The CDR3 is 17 residues long. Germline V lookup: CDR1 PRHDT, CDR2 FYEKMQ (reference sequence). The CDR3 DNA reads TGTGCCAGCAGCCTAGGTGGACTTGGGGCGAACACCGGGGAGCTGTTTTTT. This gives the protein CASSLGGLGANTGELFF.

This clone is a singleton in its sample. One junction end does not reproduce the germline sequence, and a read error may be involved. Here the CDR3 reads CSSSFTGEQYF. DNA of the CDR3: TGTTCCAGCAGCTTTACAGGCGAGCAGTACTTC. The chain is built from TRBV7-9 and TRBJ2-5, with D possibly matching TRBD1 (5 bases). The J call may be faulty, since TRBJ2-7 better matches the DNA end. In germline, CDR1 is SEHNR, CDR2 FQNEAQ (reference sequence). This CDR3 region has 11 residues.

For the CDR3, the DNA is TGTGCCAGTACCCCGCGGAGTACTGACACTGAAGCTTTCTTT. The encoded protein is CASTPRSTDTEAFF. The chain carries TRBV19 and TRBJ1-1; D remains unclear. Germline lookup yields CDR1 LNHDA and CDR2 SQIVND (reference sequence). CDR3 length equals 14 residues. V lost 7 bases to trimming and J lost 3 bases, with 15 bases between them.

The chain has TRBV6-1 and TRBJ2-7, with D possibly matching TRBD2 (6 bases). CDR3 length: 14 amino acids. Germline CDR1 MNHNS, CDR2 SASEGT. Trimming left V 5 bases short and J 4 bases short, with 15 bases between. The CDR3, as DNA: TGTGCCAGCAGTCAAACTAGCATGTCGTACGAGCAGTACTTC. Its protein is CASSQTSMSYEQYF.

V is TRBV6-1 and J is TRBJ1-1; a weak D match, TRBD1 (5 bases). This CDR3 spans 14 amino acids. The V and J ends lost 2 bases and 4 bases respectively, with 11 bases between them. Looked up from germline, CDR1 is MNHNS and CDR2 is SASEGT. The CDR3 DNA reads as TGTGCCAGCAGTGAACAGGGTTTACGCACTGAAGCTTTCTTT. Amino acids: CASSEQGLRTEAFF.

The chain has TRBV6-5 and TRBJ1-2; D possibly corresponds to TRBD1 (5 bases). Germline CDR1 and CDR2: MNHEY and SVGAGI. The CDR3 spans 12 residues. V was shortened by 6 bases and J by 5 bases, with 10 bases between the two germline ends. CDR3 in DNA: TGTGCCAGCAGCCAGGGCCAATATGGCTACACCTTC. This encodes CASSQGQYGYTF.

The chain carries TRBV5-1 and TRBJ2-5, with a tentative D call TRBD1 (6 bases). The CDR3 is 16 residues long. Germline V CDR1 and CDR2: SGHRS, YFSETQ. The germline V and J ends were trimmed by 4 bases and 1 base, with 17 bases remaining between them. CDR3 sequence (DNA): TGCGCCAGCAGCGCAGGTACAGGGACCCGCCAAGAGACCCAGTACTTC. Residues: CASSAGTGTRQETQYF.

This clone has a single count. The CDR3 region has the DNA TGTGCCAGCAGTTCAGCCGGGACAGGTATCAAGACCCAGTACTTC. As protein: CASSSAGTGIKTQYF. This rearrangement joins TRBV28 to TRBJ2-5, with TRBD1 matching 8 bases. Germline V gives CDR1 MDHEN, CDR2 SYDVKM. V shed 4 bases, J shed 6 bases, and the junction held 10 bases outside the gene matches. The CDR3 sequence is 15 residues long.

The rearrangement joins TRBV6-1 to TRBJ2-7, with 8 nucleotides matching TRBD1. This CDR3 contains 15 residues. V dropped 7 bases and J dropped 5; count of bases not matched to a gene: 13. CDR1 MNHNS and CDR2 SASEGT come from the germline V gene. This chain's CDR3 is CASIPGWTGPNEQYF. CDR3 in DNA: TGTGCCAGCATTCCTGGTTGGACAGGGCCAAACGAGCAGTACTTC.